The 31 T cell receptor beta chains in this list originate from one sample, sequenced in a study of vaccination and CD4 T cells after COVID-19. The Oncomine TCR Beta short-read assay was applied to DNA of cultured CD4+ T cells. TCRdb itself ran the PCR reads through MiXCR, one entry per CDR3 protein. The sample consists of 20,000 to 30,000 distinct CDR3 sequences, less than 45% of them appearing once. Documented time point: late sampling 161 to 241 days after vaccination in three convalescent patients. Treatment of the sample: roughly 11-day PBMC culture with coronavirus spike peptide pools or control peptides (ViraFEST assay). Their cognate antigens are unknown. The source material was CD4+ T cells from blood, cultured in vitro, sampled about 7 months after SARS-CoV-2 vaccination. The receptors shown here come from a human donor who had recovered from COVID-19.

The CDR3 region has the DNA TGTGCCATCAGTGAGTCGACCGGGACAGGGGATGGCTACACCTTC. Translation gives CAISESTGTGDGYTF. The V and J genes are TRBV10-3 and TRBJ1-2, with 10 bases fitting TRBD1. Germline V gene data show CDR1 as ENHRY and CDR2 as SYGVKD. The CDR3 contains 15 residues. Trimming took 0 bases from V and 6 from J; bases not matched to a gene: 4.

The chain links TRBV20-1 to TRBJ2-5; no definite D call. The CDR3 has 13 residues. The V and J ends lost 1 base and 5 bases respectively, with 11 bases between them. Per germline, CDR1 DFQATT and CDR2 SNEGSKA (reference sequence). CDR3 residues: CSARVGLLETQYF. CDR3 DNA: TGCAGTGCTAGAGTGGGGTTACTCGAGACCCAGTACTTC.

This chain joins TRBV7-8 and TRBJ1-1, with D perhaps TRBD1 (5 bases). Germline assignment: CDR1 SGHVS and CDR2 FQNEAQ. This CDR3 spans 16 amino acids. V was clipped by 5 bases and J by 4 bases, with 20 bases between them. DNA of the CDR3: TGTGCCAGCAGCGTGCACAGACTGTCCGGGGGCACTGAAGCTTTCTTT. Protein product: CASSVHRLSGGTEAFF. Together with reference TRBV7-8 and TRBJ1-1, the CDR3 gives the full variable domain: GAGVSQSPRYKVAKRGQDVALRCDPISGHVSLFWYQQALGQGPEFLTYFQNEAQLDKSGLPSDRFFAERPEGSVSTLKIQRTQQEDSAVYLCASSVHRLSGGTEAFFGQGTRLTVV.

The chain carries TRBV7-3 and TRBJ2-5, with D possibly matching TRBD2 (6 bases). V lost 3 bases and J lost 5, with 10 bases in between. This CDR3 is 13 amino acids long. Per germline, CDR1 SGHTA and CDR2 FQGTGA. The CDR3 DNA is TGTGCCAGCAGCTTTTCCCGGGAGGAGACCCAGTACTTC. Translated: CASSFSREETQYF.

This chain links TRBV6-5 with TRBJ1-2; D might be TRBD1 (6 bases). The V gene's germline CDR1 is MNHEY and CDR2 SVGAGI. The CDR3 runs 16 residues. The V gene lost 0 bases and the J gene lost 4 bases, with 15 bases spanning the gap. The DNA of the CDR3 is TGTGCCAGCAGTTACTCCCCTACAGGGTCGGGCTATGGCTACACCTTC. Translation: CASSYSPTGSGYGYTF.

The count of this clonotype is one. The rearrangement uses TRBV10-3 and TRBJ1-5; a possible D gene is TRBD1 (5 bases). Trimming took off 6 bases at V and 12 bases at J, with 18 bases between the two ends. There are 13 residues in the CDR3. Germline V gene data show CDR1 as ENHRY and CDR2 as SYGVKD. The CDR3 nucleotides read TGTGCCATCAGGGGGGGTCGAGGGGAGATCCAGCATTTT. Protein product: CAIRGGRGEIQHF.

A few counts support this clonotype. The chain has TRBV20-1 and TRBJ2-1; D possibly corresponds to TRBD1 (5 bases). Trimming took 4 bases from V and 6 from J, leaving 16 bases between them. The CDR3 is 14 residues long. Germline CDR1 DFQATT, CDR2 SNEGSKA (reference sequence). The CDR3 sequence: CSATPGTGANEQFF. The CDR3 bases are TGCAGTGCTACCCCAGGTACAGGCGCCAATGAGCAGTTCTTC.

This rearrangement joins TRBV28 to TRBJ2-7; 9 nucleotides line up with TRBD2. Germline lookup yields CDR1 MDHEN and CDR2 SYDVKM. The V gene end was trimmed by 7 bases and the J gene end by 12 bases; junction bases not matched to a gene: 22. CDR3 length: 16 residues. The DNA of the CDR3 is TGTGCCAGCAAGCCCCCCGTGCGGGAGGGCTTGTCTAGATGGTACTTC. It specifies CASKPPVREGLSRWYF. The variable domain in full, completed from reference TRBV28 and TRBJ2-7, reads DVKVTQSSRYLVKRTGEKVFLECVQDMDHENMFWYRQDPGLGLRLIYFSYDVKMKEKGDIPEGYSVSREKKERFSLILESASTNQTSMYLCASKPPVREGLSRWYFGPGTRLTVT.

V is TRBV28 and J is TRBJ2-3; 16 bases match TRBD2. V lost 1 base to trimming and J lost 5 bases; unmatched junction nucleotides: 9. The CDR3 length is 19 residues. CDR1 is MDHEN, CDR2 SYDVKM, per germline. Here the CDR3 reads CASSLFSGTSGRAVDTQYF. The CDR3 coding sequence is TGTGCCAGCAGTTTATTCTCCGGGACTAGCGGGAGGGCAGTAGATACGCAGTATTTT.

In its sample, this clonotype was seen once. V gene TRBV11-2 combines with J gene TRBJ2-7, with 8 bases lining up with TRBD1. The CDR3 spans 16 residues. Germline V CDR1 and CDR2: SGHAT, FQNNGV. V lost 4 bases, J lost 2 bases, and 10 bases stayed unmatched. CDR3 sequence: CASSSAPTGAAYEQYF. CDR3 sequence (DNA): TGTGCCAGCAGCTCAGCTCCGACAGGGGCGGCCTACGAGCAGTACTTC.

The chain is built from TRBV20-1 and TRBJ2-1; TRBD2 agrees at 8 bases. With V trimmed by 4 bases and J by 5 bases, 4 bases remained unmatched. The CDR3 totals 13 residues. Germline CDR1 reads DFQATT; CDR2 reads SNEGSKA (reference sequence). CDR3: CSAKAGADNEQFF. The CDR3 DNA reads TGCAGTGCTAAAGCGGGAGCGGACAATGAGCAGTTCTTC.

This clonotype came up a few times. The CDR3 reads CASRRTSGSYEQYF. The CDR3 DNA reads as TGTGCCAGCAGACGGACTAGCGGGAGCTACGAGCAGTACTTC. The chain combines TRBV7-2 with TRBJ2-7, with 13 bases matching TRBD2. Germline V lookup: CDR1 SGHTA, CDR2 FQGNSA. The J segment lost 3 bases and the V segment lost 6 bases, leaving 2 bases of the junction unmatched. The CDR3 runs to 14 residues.

This chain's CDR3 is CASSYSYRGVVENNEQFF. The DNA for the CDR3 is TGTGCCAGCAGTTACTCGTACAGGGGGGTTGTGGAGAACAATGAGCAGTTCTTC. This rearrangement joins TRBV6-5 to TRBJ2-1; TRBD1 matches at 8 bases. CDR3 length: 18 amino acids. The germline CDR1 and CDR2 sequences are MNHEY and SVGAGI. With 0 bases clipped from V and 5 bases from J, the junction kept 12 bases outside the gene matches.

The chain is built from TRBV24-1 and TRBJ2-3, with D perhaps TRBD2 (6 bases). Germline CDR1 and CDR2: KGHDR and SFDVKD. The V end was cut by 6 bases, the J end by 3 bases, with 18 bases between. The CDR3 is 16 amino acids. The CDR3 region is CATSSQLPAGTDTQYF. The CDR3, as DNA: TGTGCCACCAGTTCCCAGCTTCCGGCGGGAACAGATACGCAGTATTTT.

The genes are TRBV28 and TRBJ1-5, with 8 bases identical to TRBD1. Germline V lookup: CDR1 MDHEN, CDR2 SYDVKM. V was pared by 7 bases and J by 7 bases, with 9 bases of the junction left unmatched. The CDR3 loop spans 14 amino acids. The chain's CDR3 is CASTMDREGQPQHF. CDR3 bases: TGTGCCAGCACCATGGACAGGGAGGGGCAGCCCCAGCATTTT.

This clonotype was counted a few times. One end of the junction varies from germline; a read error may be responsible. This chain connects TRBV7-6 to TRBJ1-1, with D possibly TRBD1 on 5 matching bases. The germline CDR1 and CDR2 sequences are SGHVS and FNYEAQ. This CDR3 spans 15 amino acids. The CDR3 protein is CASSLEGALNAEAFF. The CDR3 nucleotides are TGTGCCAGCAGCTTAGAAGGGGCCCTGAACGCTGAAGCTTTCTTT. Variable domain in full (rest from reference TRBV7-6 and TRBJ1-1): GAGVSQSPRYKVTKRGQDVALRCDPISGHVSLYWYRQALGQGPEFLTYFNYEAQQDKSGLPNDRFSAERPEGSISTLTIQRTEQRDSAMYRCASSLEGALNAEAFFGQGTRLTVV.

This clonotype was recorded a few times. This rearrangement joins TRBV7-3 to TRBJ2-5; 8 bases align to TRBD2. V trimming: 4 bases; J trimming: 5 bases; junction bases outside the gene matches: 3. This CDR3 is built from 13 residues. The germline CDR1 and CDR2 sequences are SGHTA and FQGTGA. This CDR3 reads CASSSRTSETQYF. The CDR3 DNA sequence: TGTGCCAGCAGCTCTAGGACTAGCGAGACCCAGTACTTC. Complete variable domain (other parts from reference TRBV7-3 and TRBJ2-5): GAGVSQTPSNKVTEKGKYVELRCDPISGHTALYWYRQSLGQGPEFLIYFQGTGAADDSGLPNDRFFAVRPEGSVSTLKIQRTERGDSAVYLCASSSRTSETQYFGPGTRLLVL.

The chain uses TRBV28 and TRBJ2-7; tentative D call: TRBD2 (6 bases). Germline V lookup: CDR1 MDHEN, CDR2 SYDVKM. The V end lost 4 bases, the J end lost 6 bases, and 7 bases lay between the germline ends. The CDR3 has 11 residues. The DNA for the CDR3 is TGTGCCAGCAGTTGGCGGGGCGAGCAGTACTTC. This gives the protein CASSWRGEQYF.

This clonotype was observed a handful of times. The chain combines TRBV6-1 with TRBJ2-7, with 9 nucleotides matching TRBD1. This CDR3 is 15 amino acids long. The germline V gene has CDR1 MNHNS and CDR2 SASEGT. V trimming: 5 bases; J trimming: 3 bases; junction bases outside the gene matches: 8. CDR3 protein: CASSPAGQGIYEQYF. DNA of the CDR3: TGTGCCAGCAGTCCGGCGGGACAGGGTATCTACGAGCAGTACTTC.

This clonotype was recorded a few times. CDR3 loop: CASSLDRQGLSGTQYF. In DNA, the CDR3 is TGTGCCAGCAGTCTTGACCGACAGGGCCTAAGTGGGACCCAGTACTTC. V usage is TRBV2 and J usage is TRBJ2-5, with 7 bases lining up with TRBD1. This CDR3 contains 16 residues. With V trimmed by 5 bases and J by 7 bases, 16 bases remained unmatched. CDR1 and CDR2 from the germline V gene are SNHLY and FYNNEI.

The chain employs TRBV19 and TRBJ2-7; no firm D call. The V gene's germline CDR1 is LNHDA and CDR2 SQIVND (reference sequence). V was shortened by 4 bases and J by 2 bases, with 12 bases between the two germline ends. The CDR3 consists of 14 residues. CDR3 in amino acids: CASSTITDAYEQYF. CDR3 bases: TGTGCCAGTAGTACAATCACGGATGCCTACGAGCAGTACTTC.

The CDR3 DNA reads as TGTGCCAGCAGCTTGGAGGGCGGAACCTACGAGCAGTACTTC. Amino acid sequence: CASSLEGGTYEQYF. V and J are TRBV7-8 and TRBJ2-7, with a weak D call TRBD2 (6 bases). The germline V and J ends were trimmed by 3 bases and 2 bases, with 11 bases remaining between them. This CDR3 has 14 amino acids. CDR1 is SGHVS and CDR2 is FQNEAQ in the germline V gene.

CDR3 DNA: TGTGCCAGCAGCGTAGGGGAGGAGACCCAGTACTTC. Protein sequence: CASSVGEETQYF. The chain has TRBV9 and TRBJ2-5; TRBD2 is a possible D gene (5 bases). Trimming stripped 0 bases from V and 5 bases from J, with 5 bases between. Germline assignment: CDR1 SGDLS and CDR2 YYNGEE. This CDR3 spans 12 amino acids. The entire variable domain, with the rest obtained from reference TRBV9 and TRBJ2-5, is as follows: DSGVTQTPKHLITATGQRVTLRCSPRSGDLSVYWYQQSLDQGLQFLIQYYNGEERAKGNILERFSAQQFPDLHSELNLSSLELGDSALYFCASSVGEETQYFGPGTRLLVL.

The chain links TRBV20-1 to TRBJ2-3; 7 bases line up with TRBD2. The ends lost 3 bases at V and 4 bases at J; junction bases unmatched: 4. This CDR3 is 13 amino acids long. Germline V gene sequence: CDR1 DFQATT, CDR2 SNEGSKA (reference sequence). This CDR3 reads CSASAGAPDTQYF. In DNA form, the CDR3 reads TGCAGTGCTAGTGCGGGAGCCCCAGATACGCAGTATTTT.

The chain uses TRBV6-1 and TRBJ1-5; 10 bases map to TRBD1. This CDR3 is 14 amino acids long. The junction had 4 bases not matched to a gene; V was cut back by 5 bases and J by 6 bases. CDR1 and CDR2 from the germline V gene are MNHNS and SASEGT. The CDR3 nucleotides are TGTGCCAGCAGTCGACAGGGGGCGCGTCAGCCCCAGCATTTT. Its translation is CASSRQGARQPQHF.

The rearrangement uses TRBV6-4 and TRBJ1-1, with D unclear. The CDR3 spans 14 residues. CDR1 and CDR2 from the germline V gene are MRHNA and SNTAGT. The ends were cut back, 4 bases at V and 4 bases at J, with 13 bases in the middle. This chain's CDR3 is CASSASAGITEAFF. The CDR3, as DNA: TGTGCCAGCAGTGCGTCAGCTGGTATCACTGAAGCTTTCTTT.

A few counts support this clonotype. An end of the junction differs from the germline gene, which may be a read error. The rearrangement joins TRBV7-9 to TRBJ2-7; D call uncertain. CDR1 and CDR2 from the germline V gene are SEHNR and FQNEAQ (reference sequence). The CDR3 has 13 amino acids. CDR3 amino acids: CASSTETGRAFGF. The CDR3 region has the DNA TGTGCCAGCAGCACGGAAACTGGCCGCGCGTTCGGGTTC.

Relative to its sample, this clonotype is medium-sized. The V gene is TRBV20-1, the J gene TRBJ2-1; no firm D call. Trimming shortened V by 5 bases and J by 3 bases, and 2 bases separated the two germline ends. From germline, CDR1 is DFQATT and CDR2 SNEGSKA (reference sequence). The CDR3 has 10 residues. CDR3 amino acids: CSAYYNEQFF. For the CDR3, the DNA is TGCAGTGCTTACTACAATGAGCAGTTCTTC.

The genes are TRBV6-2 or TRBV6-3 and TRBJ1-2, with TRBD1 matching 10 bases. The trim removed 7 bases at V and 4 bases at J, leaving 9 bases unmatched. The germline V gene encodes CDR1 MNHEY and CDR2 SVGEGT. CDR3 length: 15 residues. CDR3 nucleotides: TGTGCCAGCACACCCTCGGGACAGGGGTTCTATGGCTACACCTTC. Protein: CASTPSGQGFYGYTF.

This clonotype was found a few times. The J gene is TRBJ1-1, the V gene TRBV20-1, with D possibly TRBD1 on 5 matching bases. Germline CDR1 is DFQATT and CDR2 is SNEGSKA (reference sequence). The CDR3 spans 15 residues. Trimming shortened V by 0 bases and J by 4 bases, and 15 bases separated the two germline ends. CDR3 sequence reads: CSARESRQTSTEAFF. DNA of the CDR3: TGCAGTGCTAGAGAGTCCCGACAGACCAGCACTGAAGCTTTCTTT.

The table lists this clonotype with a few counts. The rearrangement links TRBV7-6 to TRBJ2-1; TRBD2 matches at 10 bases. CDR3 length equals 16 residues. Trimming took 1 base from V and 9 from J; bases not matched to a gene: 9. CDR1 and CDR2 (germline): SGHVS, FNYEAQ. CDR3 sequence reads: CASSLEASGRISEQFF. In DNA, the CDR3 is TGTGCCAGCAGCTTAGAGGCTAGCGGGAGAATATCTGAGCAGTTCTTC.